The T cell receptor (beta chain) described here comes from a study of cytomegalovirus exposure and HLA in healthy donors. Germline trimming cut 4 bases from V and 2 bases from J; bases unmatched to any gene: 5. There are 15 residues in the CDR3. Germline loops: CDR1 MGHRA, CDR2 YSYEKL. PCR involved 60 Vbeta and 13 Jbeta primers. Profiling relied on immunoSEQ multiplex PCR, and the TCRdb table lists in-frame clones only, not all of them. This sample's table reports 38,000 or so clones. Sequencing was carried out using PBMCs. The chain recombines TRBV4-1 with TRBJ2-7; 10 nucleotides line up with TRBD1. The sequence derives from a man aged 35 to 55 in good health and CMV-seropositive. The CDR3 spells CASSPGQGVPYEQYF. For the CDR3, the DNA is TGCGCCAGCAGCCCCGGACAGGGGGTACCCTACGAGCAGTACTTC.